Listed below are T cell receptor beta chains from one sample, sequenced in a study of blood T cells in healthy people across ages. TCRdb re-derived calls from the 5' RACE reads in MiXCR, one entry per CDR3 protein. The sample includes more than 1,000,000 distinct CDR3 sequences, around 25% of them seen just once. The same sample was also studied in work on T cells of mothers and their children.

Input material: blood. Every receptor here comes from a girl aged 2-10 years in good health. CDR3s include the opening cysteine and the closing phenylalanine or tryptophan. A D gene is named only where the DNA matches it firmly. Expanded clones get a size class; other rows say once, few or many, or leave the size out.

>.|.|TRBJ2-7|TRBV9
CASSTLQDTYEQYF
TGTGCCAGCAGCACCCTACAGGATACCTACGAGCAGTACTTC
>.|.|TRBJ2-5|TRBV9
CASSVVGGPWGQETQYF
TGTGCCAGCAGCGTAGTCGGGGGGCCTTGGGGCCAGGAGACCCAGTACTTC
>.|.|TRBJ2-5|TRBV5-1
CASSDGWTQYF
TGCGCCAGCAGCGACGGATGGACCCAGTACTTC
>.|.|TRBJ2-1|TRBV12-3/TRBV12-4
CASSSLKAHNEQFF
TGTGCCAGCAGTTCCCTTAAGGCCCACAATGAGCAGTTCTTC
>TRBD2|few|TRBJ2-1|TRBV20-1
CSAPSGGAYNEQFF
TGCAGTGCTCCTAGCGGGGGGGCCTACAATGAGCAGTTCTTC
>TRBD1|.|TRBJ1-1|TRBV28
CASSITTGGTEAFF
TGTGCCAGCAGTATCACAACAGGGGGCACTGAAGCTTTCTTT
>TRBD1|few|TRBJ2-5|TRBV5-1
CASSFAAQGEETQYF
TGCGCCAGCAGCTTCGCCGCACAGGGGGAAGAGACCCAGTACTTC
>.|.|TRBJ2-5|TRBV7-2
CASRTGRWETQYF
TGTGCCAGCAGAACAGGGAGATGGGAGACCCAGTACTTC
>.|.|TRBJ1-1|TRBV20-1
CSATFKEAVGAEAFF
TGCAGTGCCACGTTCAAGGAGGCAGTAGGGGCTGAAGCTTTCTTT
>.|few|TRBJ2-7|TRBV13
CASSFRTKSYEQYF
TGTGCCAGCAGCTTCAGGACAAAGTCCTACGAGCAGTACTTC
>.|.|TRBJ2-5|TRBV6-5
CASSPRQEEETQYF
TGTGCCAGCAGTCCCCGTCAGGAGGAGGAGACCCAGTACTTC
>TRBD1|.|TRBJ1-4|TRBV3-1
CASSQGQGPTTNEKLFF
TGTGCCAGCAGCCAGGGACAGGGACCGACAACTAATGAAAAACTGTTTTTT
>TRBD2|.|TRBJ2-7|TRBV4-2
CAGSKPGLANEQYF
TGTGCCGGCAGCAAGCCGGGACTAGCGAACGAGCAGTACTTC
>TRBD2|few|TRBJ2-7|TRBV7-2
CASSLSSGAYEQYF
TGTGCCAGCAGCTTATCTAGCGGTGCCTACGAGCAGTACTTC
>.|few|TRBJ2-5|TRBV7-2
CASSERATQTQYF
TGTGCCAGCAGCGAAAGGGCAACTCAGACCCAGTACTTC
>TRBD2|.|TRBJ2-7|TRBV20-1
CSARPSGNIYEQYF
TGCAGTGCTCGTCCTAGCGGGAATATCTACGAGCAGTACTTC
>TRBD2|.|TRBJ2-3|TRBV24-1
CATSDLVAGPTDTQYF
TGTGCCACCAGTGATTTGGTAGCGGGACCCACAGATACGCAGTATTTT
>.|.|TRBJ1-2|TRBV29-1
CSVEEGDSDGYTF
TGCAGCGTTGAAGAAGGCGATTCCGATGGCTACACCTTC
>.|.|TRBJ2-5|TRBV7-9
CASSFDPGRMYF
TGTGCCAGCAGCTTCGATCCGGGACGGATGTACTTC
>.|.|TRBJ2-7|TRBV19
CASSIRTAAYEQYF
TGTGCCAGTAGTATCCGGACAGCTGCCTACGAGCAGTACTTC
>.|.|TRBJ1-1|TRBV4-3
CASSQDRVTGAGNTEAFF
TGCGCCAGCAGCCAAGATAGGGTTACGGGGGCGGGGAACACTGAAGCTTTCTTT
>TRBD1|.|TRBJ1-4|TRBV9
CASSVGTGSEKLFF
TGTGCCAGCAGCGTAGGGACAGGGAGTGAAAAACTGTTTTTT
>.|.|TRBJ1-1|TRBV12-5
CANSAGMNTEAFF
TGTGCTAATTCGGCAGGGATGAACACTGAAGCTTTCTTT
>TRBD1|.|TRBJ1-2|TRBV24-1
CATGTGLGGYTF
TGTGCCACCGGGACAGGGTTGGGTGGCTACACCTTC
>TRBD1|many|TRBJ2-7|TRBV7-2
CASSLGTGGLKNEQYF
TGTGCCAGCAGCTTAGGGACAGGGGGCCTGAAGAACGAGCAGTACTTC
>.|.|TRBJ1-1|TRBV28
CASSYRGENTRPEAFF
TGTGCCAGCAGTTATCGCGGGGAAAACACAAGGCCTGAAGCTTTCTTT
>.|.|TRBJ2-1|TRBV3-1
CASSQEQAEQFF
TGTGCCAGCAGCCAAGAACAGGCCGAGCAGTTCTTC
>.|.|TRBJ2-7|TRBV29-1
CSVEGQGPRGSYEQYF
TGCAGCGTTGAAGGGCAGGGGCCCCGGGGTTCCTACGAGCAGTACTTC
>.|few|TRBJ1-1|TRBV4-1
CASSQGDRGVGTEAFF
TGCGCCAGCAGCCAAGGAGATCGGGGGGTGGGCACTGAAGCTTTCTTT
>TRBD2|.|TRBJ2-1|TRBV12-3/TRBV12-4
CASSFAGEAFNEQFF
TGTGCCAGCAGTTTCGCGGGGGAAGCTTTCAATGAGCAGTTCTTC
>.|once|TRBJ2-7|TRBV10-3
CAISESMVSYEQYF
TGTGCCATCAGTGAGTCGATGGTCTCCTACGAGCAGTACTTC
>.|few|TRBJ1-5|TRBV3-1
CASSQGYQARQPQHF
TGTGCCAGCAGCCAGGGGTACCAAGCCAGGCAGCCCCAGCATTTT
>TRBD2|.|TRBJ2-1|TRBV6-2/TRBV6-3
CASTPRTSGGSSYNEQFF
TGTGCCAGCACTCCTCGGACTAGCGGAGGGTCCTCCTACAATGAGCAGTTCTTC
>TRBD1|.|TRBJ1-1|TRBV12-3/TRBV12-4
CAITTGGSGTEAFF
TGTGCCATTACCACAGGGGGCTCAGGAACTGAAGCTTTCTTT
>.|few|TRBJ2-5|TRBV4-1
CASSQAPHRYF
TGCGCCAGCAGCCAAGCCCCCCATCGTTACTTC
>.|.|TRBJ1-4|TRBV29-1
CSANLKGCEREKLFF
TGCAGCGCCAACTTAAAAGGGTGCGAGCGGGAAAAACTGTTTTTT
>TRBD1|.|TRBJ1-4|TRBV7-9
CASSLWGQGNEKLFF
TGTGCCAGCAGCTTATGGGGACAGGGGAACGAAAAACTGTTTTTT
>.|.|TRBJ1-2|TRBV29-1
CSVEQVDNYGYTF
TGCAGCGTTGAACAGGTTGATAACTATGGCTACACCTTC
>.|few|TRBJ2-7|TRBV20-1
CSAELILPMDGELPYEQYF
TGCAGTGCTGAACTAATTTTACCGATGGACGGCGAACTTCCCTACGAGCAGTACTTC
>TRBD1|.|TRBJ2-7|TRBV29-1
CSVYFSWGQGYEQYF
TGCAGCGTTTATTTTTCGTGGGGACAGGGCTACGAGCAGTACTTC
>.|.|TRBJ2-7|TRBV29-1
CSALADEQYF
TGCAGCGCTCTAGCAGACGAGCAGTACTTC
>.|few|TRBJ1-5|TRBV6-5
CASTPDTDSPQHF
TGTGCCAGCACTCCGGACACCGATTCGCCCCAGCATTTT
>.|few|TRBJ2-4|TRBV5-1
CASSLGPGRENIQYF
TGCGCCAGCAGCTTGGGGCCGGGGCGGGAAAACATTCAGTACTTC
>TRBD1|few|TRBJ1-2|TRBV4-1
CASSRPGQAGGYTF
TGCGCCAGCAGCCGGCCGGGACAGGCGGGCGGCTACACCTTC
>TRBD1|.|TRBJ1-2|TRBV6-2/TRBV6-3
CASSYSSKDRTVNYGYTF
TGTGCCAGCAGTTACTCGAGTAAGGACAGGACAGTTAACTATGGCTACACCTTC
>.|.|TRBJ2-3|TRBV24-1
CATSDQAVDTQYF
TGTGCCACCAGTGATCAAGCAGTAGATACGCAGTATTTT
>.|.|TRBJ2-7|TRBV7-2
CASSFRGTSSEVQYF
TGTGCCAGCAGCTTCCGCGGGACCTCCTCAGAGGTGCAGTACTTC
>TRBD2|.|TRBJ2-1|TRBV4-3
CASSQESRGLGPDNEQFF
TGCGCCAGCAGCCAAGAATCGAGGGGACTAGGTCCCGACAATGAGCAGTTCTTC
>.|.|TRBJ1-1|TRBV9
CASSSTAQSEAFF
TGTGCCAGCAGCTCAACCGCACAGTCTGAAGCTTTCTTT
>.|.|TRBJ2-5|TRBV7-2
CASSPPERSWETQYF
TGTGCCAGCAGCCCACCGGAGAGGAGCTGGGAGACCCAGTACTTC
>.|.|TRBJ1-2|TRBV12-3/TRBV12-4
CASSLSGRGDGYTF
TGTGCCAGCAGTTTAAGTGGAAGGGGCGATGGCTACACCTTC
>.|few|TRBJ2-1|TRBV7-2
CASSPTFLDEQFF
TGTGCCAGCAGCCCAACCTTTTTAGATGAGCAGTTCTTC
>.|.|TRBJ2-1|TRBV9
CASSVAGLQQGEQFF
TGTGCCAGCAGCGTAGCAGGTCTTCAACAGGGTGAGCAGTTCTTC
>.|.|TRBJ2-4|TRBV11-2
CASSLDPWGSKNIQYF
TGTGCCAGCAGCTTAGATCCCTGGGGTAGCAAAAACATTCAGTACTTC